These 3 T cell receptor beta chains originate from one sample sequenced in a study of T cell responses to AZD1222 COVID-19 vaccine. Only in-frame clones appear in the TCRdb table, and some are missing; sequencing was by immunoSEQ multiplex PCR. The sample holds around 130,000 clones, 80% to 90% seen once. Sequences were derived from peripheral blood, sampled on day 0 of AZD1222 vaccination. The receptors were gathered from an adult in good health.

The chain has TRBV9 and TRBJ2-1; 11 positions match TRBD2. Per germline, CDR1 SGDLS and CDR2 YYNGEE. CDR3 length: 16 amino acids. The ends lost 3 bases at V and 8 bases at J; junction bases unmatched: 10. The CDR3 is CASSAPTSGRSDEQFF. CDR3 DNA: TGTGCCAGCAGCGCCCCAACTAGCGGGAGATCCGATGAGCAGTTCTTC.

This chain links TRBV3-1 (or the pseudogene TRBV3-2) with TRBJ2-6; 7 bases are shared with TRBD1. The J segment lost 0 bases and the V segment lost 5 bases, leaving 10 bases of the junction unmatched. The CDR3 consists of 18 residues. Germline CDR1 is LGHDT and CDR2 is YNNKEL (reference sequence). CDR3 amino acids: CASSADRASISGANVLTF. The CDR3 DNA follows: TGTGCCAGCAGCGCCGACAGGGCCTCTATCTCTGGGGCCAACGTCCTGACTTTC.

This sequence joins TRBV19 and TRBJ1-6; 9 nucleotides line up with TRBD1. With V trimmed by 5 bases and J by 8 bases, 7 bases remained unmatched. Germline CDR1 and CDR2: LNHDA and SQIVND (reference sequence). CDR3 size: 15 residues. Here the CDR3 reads CASSRRTGVDSPLHF. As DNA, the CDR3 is TGTGCCAGTAGTCGTCGGACAGGGGTTGATTCACCCCTCCACTTT. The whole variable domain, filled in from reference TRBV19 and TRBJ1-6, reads DGGITQSPKYLFRKEGQNVTLSCEQNLNHDAMYWYRQDPGQGLRLIYYSQIVNDFQKGDIAEGYSVSREKKESFPLTVTSAQKNPTAFYLCASSRRTGVDSPLHFGNGTRLTVT.